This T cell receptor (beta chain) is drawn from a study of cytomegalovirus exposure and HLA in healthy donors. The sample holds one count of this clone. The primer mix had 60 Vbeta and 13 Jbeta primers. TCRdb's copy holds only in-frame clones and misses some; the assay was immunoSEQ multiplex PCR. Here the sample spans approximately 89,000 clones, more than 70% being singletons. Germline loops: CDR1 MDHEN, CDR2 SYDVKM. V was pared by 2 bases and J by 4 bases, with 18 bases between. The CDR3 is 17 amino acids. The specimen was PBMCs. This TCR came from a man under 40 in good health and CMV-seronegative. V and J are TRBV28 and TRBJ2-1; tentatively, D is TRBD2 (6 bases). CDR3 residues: CASSLTPFGREYNEQFF. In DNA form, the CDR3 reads TGTGCCAGCAGTTTAACCCCTTTCGGGCGGGAATACAATGAGCAGTTCTTC.